The clone carrying this T cell receptor beta chain was detected ten times or more. Its antigen is as yet unknown. Trimming pared 0 bases from V and 3 bases from J, leaving 6 bases between. The germline gives CDR1 SGHRS, CDR2 YFSETQ. This CDR3 contains 13 residues. Library preparation tagged each individual cDNA molecule with a unique molecular identifier. TCRdb fed the RACE reads into MiXCR, producing one record per CDR3 protein. The sample yields 330,000 or so distinct CDR3 sequences, around 6% seen once. Time point defined: patch test 2, 6 weeks after DPC sensitization. Specified treatment: therapeutic diphenylcyclopropenone sensitization with weekly scalp DPC. The sample originates from a study of human T cells and chemical hapten exposure. Study details: Largely, small differences in pooled library volume made per-sample TCR yields vary.

Findings and caveats of the study: Compared with pre-sensitization or healthy control sets, expanded TCRs clustered more.

The chain links TRBV5-1 to TRBJ2-5; the D is unclear. The source material was whole blood, sampled in connection with sensitization to the hapten diphenylcyclopropenone (DPC). The TCR sequence derives from a woman aged 18 to 35 with alopecia areata. Some clones in this sample may be carry-over from other donors' samples. CDR3 bases: TGCGCCAGCAGCTTGGAATACGAAGAGACCCAGTACTTC. Translated, it gives CASSLEYEETQYF.